One and the same sample provided the 8 T cell receptor beta chains below, sequenced in a study of T cell changes during pregnancy in multiple sclerosis. Sequenced by immunoSEQ multiplex PCR; TCRdb stores in-frame clones only, minus some. The sample includes roughly 30,000 clones, roughly 91% of them seen just once. This sample comprised CD4+ T cells from peripheral blood mononuclear cells, obtained in the second trimester of pregnancy. These receptor sequences come from a female donor with multiple sclerosis, enrolled in a pregnancy study.

Here the CDR3 reads CASSFIRTGNEQYF. DNA for the CDR3: TGTGCCAGCAGCTTCATACGAACAGGTAACGAGCAGTACTTC. The rearrangement links TRBV11-2 to TRBJ2-7; tentatively, D is TRBD1 (5 bases). The V and J ends lost 3 bases and 5 bases respectively, with 14 bases between them. Germline V gives CDR1 SGHAT, CDR2 FQNNGV. The length of the CDR3 is 14 residues.

This clone is a singleton in its sample. The chain recombines TRBV27 with TRBJ1-5; tentatively, D is TRBD1 (5 bases). CDR1 and CDR2 from the germline V gene are MNHEY and SMNVEV (reference sequence). The CDR3 runs to 14 residues. V lost 2 bases and J 2 bases, leaving 7 bases between the germline ends. DNA of the CDR3: TGTGCCAGCAGTTTAGTAGGGGGCAATCAGCCCCAGCATTTT. Its protein is CASSLVGGNQPQHF.

The rearrangement joins TRBV4-3 to TRBJ1-5, with a possible D match to TRBD1 (6 bases). The V end lost 4 bases, the J end lost 7 bases, and 23 bases lay between the germline ends. The CDR3 has 17 amino acids. Germline V gene data show CDR1 as LGHNA and CDR2 as YSLEER. The chain's CDR3 is CASSRHFTGTPNQPQHF. The CDR3 DNA reads as TGCGCCAGCAGCCGTCACTTTACAGGGACACCCAACCAGCCCCAGCATTTT.

This sequence joins TRBV5-6 and TRBJ2-1, with 13 positions matching TRBD2. Losses at the gene ends were 5 bases for V and 10 bases for J; bases not matched to a gene: 6. CDR1 and CDR2 (germline): SGHDT, YYEEEE. The CDR3 totals 14 residues. DNA of the CDR3: TGTGCCAGCAGTTCGACTAGCGGGAGGTTCGAGCAGTTCTTC. Translated: CASSSTSGRFEQFF. Full variable domain (outside the CDR3, taken from reference TRBV5-6 and TRBJ2-1): DAGVTQSPTHLIKTRGQQVTLRCSPKSGHDTVSWYQQALGQGPQFIFQYYEEEERQRGNFPDRFSGHQFPNYSSELNVNALLLGDSALYLCASSSTSGRFEQFFGPGTRLTVL.

This clone has only one observation. V usage is TRBV5-1 and J usage is TRBJ1-5; a possible D gene is TRBD1 (6 bases). The CDR3 has 16 residues. Germline CDR1 SGHRS, CDR2 YFSETQ. Trimming removed 5 bases from V and 3 bases from J, with 18 bases in between. The CDR3 DNA reads TGCGCCAGCAGTTTCCTCGTTTCAGGGGACAATCAGCCCCAGCATTTT. Protein: CASSFLVSGDNQPQHF.

The chain carries TRBV7-8 and TRBJ1-5, with D possibly TRBD1 on 5 matching bases. This CDR3 is 17 amino acids long. CDR1 and CDR2 (germline): SGHVS, FQNEAQ. Trimming pared 1 base from V and 3 bases from J, leaving 16 bases between. The CDR3 sequence: CASSLDARAFTNQPQHF. CDR3 DNA: TGTGCCAGCAGCTTAGACGCCAGGGCATTTACCAATCAGCCCCAGCATTTT.

CDR3 bases: TGTGCTAGTTCCTCGGGACTAGCCACCGGGGAGCTGTTTTTT. This gives the protein CASSSGLATGELFF. The chain carries TRBV12-5 and TRBJ2-2; TRBD2 matches at 9 bases. The CDR3 has 14 residues. Losses at the gene ends were 8 bases for V and 4 bases for J; bases not matched to a gene: 5. Germline CDR1 LGHNT, CDR2 FRNRAP.

This clone ranks as medium-sized (0.01 to 0.1%). V is TRBV7-6 and J is TRBJ2-2; D gene uncertain. This CDR3 region has 15 residues. V lost 0 bases and J 0 bases, leaving 5 bases between the germline ends. Germline CDR1 is SGHVS and CDR2 is FNYEAQ. CDR3 DNA sequence: TGTGCCAGCAGCTTAGCCAGTTCGAACACCGGGGAGCTGTTTTTT. Residues: CASSLASSNTGELFF.